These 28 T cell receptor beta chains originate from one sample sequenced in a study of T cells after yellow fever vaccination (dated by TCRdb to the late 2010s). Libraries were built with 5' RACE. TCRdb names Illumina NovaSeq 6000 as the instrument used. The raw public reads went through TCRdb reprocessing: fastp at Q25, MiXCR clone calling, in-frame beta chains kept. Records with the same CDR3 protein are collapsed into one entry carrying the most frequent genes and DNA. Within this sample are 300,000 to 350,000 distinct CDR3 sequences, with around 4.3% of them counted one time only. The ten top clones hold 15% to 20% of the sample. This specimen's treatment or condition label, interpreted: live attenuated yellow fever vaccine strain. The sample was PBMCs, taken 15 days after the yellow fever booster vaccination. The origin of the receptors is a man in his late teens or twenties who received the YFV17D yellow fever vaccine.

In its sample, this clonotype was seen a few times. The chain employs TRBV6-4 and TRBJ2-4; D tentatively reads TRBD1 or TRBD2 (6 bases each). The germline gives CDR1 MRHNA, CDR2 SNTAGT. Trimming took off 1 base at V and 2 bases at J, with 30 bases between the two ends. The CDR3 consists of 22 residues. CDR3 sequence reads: CASSDLGGGTKKTPISKNIQYF. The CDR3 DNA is TGTGCCAGCAGTGACTTGGGGGGCGGGACGAAAAAAACCCCAATATCCAAAAACATTCAGTACTTC.

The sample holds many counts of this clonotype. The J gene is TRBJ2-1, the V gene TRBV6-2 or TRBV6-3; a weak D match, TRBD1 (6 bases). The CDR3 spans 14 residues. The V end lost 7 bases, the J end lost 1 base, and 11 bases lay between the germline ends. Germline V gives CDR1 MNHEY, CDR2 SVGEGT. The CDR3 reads CASNKQGSYNEQFF. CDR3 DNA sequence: TGTGCCAGCAACAAACAGGGATCCTACAATGAGCAGTTCTTC.

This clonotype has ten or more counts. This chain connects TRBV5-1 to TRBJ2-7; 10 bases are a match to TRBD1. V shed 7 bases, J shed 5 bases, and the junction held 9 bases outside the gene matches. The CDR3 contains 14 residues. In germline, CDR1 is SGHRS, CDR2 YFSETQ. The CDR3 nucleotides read TGCGCCAGCGCCACCTCCGGGACAGGGGACGAGCAGTACTTC. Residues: CASATSGTGDEQYF.

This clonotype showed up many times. CDR3 nucleotide sequence: TGTGCCAGCAGTTTCGAACTAGCCGGAAATAATGAGCAGTTCTTC. Protein sequence: CASSFELAGNNEQFF. V and J are TRBV7-6 and TRBJ2-1, with D tentatively TRBD2 (6 bases). CDR3 length: 15 amino acids. CDR1 and CDR2 (germline): SGHVS, FNYEAQ. V was pared by 6 bases and J by 7 bases, with 19 bases between.

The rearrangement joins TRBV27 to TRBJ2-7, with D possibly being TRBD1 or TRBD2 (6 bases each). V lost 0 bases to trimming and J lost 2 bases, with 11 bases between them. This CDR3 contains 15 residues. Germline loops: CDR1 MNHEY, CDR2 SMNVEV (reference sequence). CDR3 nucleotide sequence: TGTGCCAGCAGTTTATCCGACGGGGGCCCCTACGAGCAGTACTTC. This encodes CASSLSDGGPYEQYF.

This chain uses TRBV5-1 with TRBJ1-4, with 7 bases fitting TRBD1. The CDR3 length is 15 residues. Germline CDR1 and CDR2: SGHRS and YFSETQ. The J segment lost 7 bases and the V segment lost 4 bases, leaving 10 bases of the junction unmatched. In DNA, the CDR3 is TGCGCCAGCAGCGTGGGACAGCTTGATGGTGAAAAACTGTTTTTT. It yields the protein CASSVGQLDGEKLFF.

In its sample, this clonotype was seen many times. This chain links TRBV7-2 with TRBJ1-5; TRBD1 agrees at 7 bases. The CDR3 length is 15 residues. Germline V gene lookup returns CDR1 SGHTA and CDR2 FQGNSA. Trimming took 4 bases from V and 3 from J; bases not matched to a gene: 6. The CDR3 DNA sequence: TGTGCCAGCAGCTCAGGGGGACGGGACAATCAGCCCCAGCATTTT. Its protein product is CASSSGGRDNQPQHF.

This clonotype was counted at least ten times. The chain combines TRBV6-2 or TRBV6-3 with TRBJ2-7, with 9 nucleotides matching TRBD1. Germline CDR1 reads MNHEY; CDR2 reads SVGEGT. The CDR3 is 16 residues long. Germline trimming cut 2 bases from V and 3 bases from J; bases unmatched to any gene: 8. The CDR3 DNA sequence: TGTGCCAGCAGTTACGCCACGGGACAGGGAATCTACGAGCAGTACTTC. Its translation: CASSYATGQGIYEQYF.

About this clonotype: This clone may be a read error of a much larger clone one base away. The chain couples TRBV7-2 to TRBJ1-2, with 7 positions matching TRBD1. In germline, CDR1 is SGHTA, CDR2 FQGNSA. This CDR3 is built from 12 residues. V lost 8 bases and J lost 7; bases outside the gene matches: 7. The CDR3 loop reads CASCPDRVGYTF. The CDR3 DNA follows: TGTGCCAGCTGCCCAGACAGGGTTGGCTACACCTTC.

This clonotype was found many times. The CDR3 here is CSAPTGGHGNQPQHF. DNA for the CDR3: TGCAGTGCCCCGACTGGGGGGCACGGCAATCAGCCCCAGCATTTT. The V and J genes are TRBV20-1 and TRBJ1-5; a weak D match, TRBD1 (6 bases). Germline V gene data show CDR1 as DFQATT and CDR2 as SNEGSKA (reference sequence). The CDR3 length is 15 residues. The ends were cut back, 6 bases at V and 2 bases at J, with 17 bases in the middle.

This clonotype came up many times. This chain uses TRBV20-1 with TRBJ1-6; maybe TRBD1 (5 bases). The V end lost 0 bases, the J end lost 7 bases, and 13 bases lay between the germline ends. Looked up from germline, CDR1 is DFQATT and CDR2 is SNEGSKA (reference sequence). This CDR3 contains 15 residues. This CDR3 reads CSAREGSGGNSPLHF. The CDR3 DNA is TGCAGTGCTAGAGAGGGGTCCGGGGGAAATTCACCCCTCCACTTT.

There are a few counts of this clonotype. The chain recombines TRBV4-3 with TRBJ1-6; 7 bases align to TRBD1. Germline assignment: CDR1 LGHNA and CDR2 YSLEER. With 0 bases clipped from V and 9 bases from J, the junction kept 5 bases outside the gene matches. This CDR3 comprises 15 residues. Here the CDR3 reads CASSQDDRTGSPLHF. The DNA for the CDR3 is TGCGCCAGCAGCCAAGATGACAGGACAGGTTCACCCCTCCACTTT.

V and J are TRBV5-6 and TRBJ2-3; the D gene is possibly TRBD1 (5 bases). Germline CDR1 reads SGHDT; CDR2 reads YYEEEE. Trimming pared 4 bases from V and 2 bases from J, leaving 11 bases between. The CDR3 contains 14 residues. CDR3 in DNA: TGTGCCAGCAGCCCCGAAGGGGACACAGATACGCAGTATTTT. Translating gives CASSPEGDTDTQYF.

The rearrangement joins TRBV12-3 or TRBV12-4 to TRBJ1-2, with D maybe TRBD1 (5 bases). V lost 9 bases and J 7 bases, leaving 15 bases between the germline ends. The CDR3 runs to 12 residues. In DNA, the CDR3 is TGTGCCAGTTCCCAGGGTACGGCTGGCTACACCTTC. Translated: CASSQGTAGYTF.

CDR3 loop: CASSLTAGTANTEAFF. CDR3 DNA: TGTGCCAGCAGTCTCACGGCGGGGACAGCGAACACTGAAGCTTTCTTT. This chain uses TRBV28 with TRBJ1-1, with 7 bases identical to TRBD1. Germline CDR1 reads MDHEN; CDR2 reads SYDVKM. The CDR3 is made up of 16 amino acids. Germline trimming cut 5 bases from V and 1 base from J; bases unmatched to any gene: 10.

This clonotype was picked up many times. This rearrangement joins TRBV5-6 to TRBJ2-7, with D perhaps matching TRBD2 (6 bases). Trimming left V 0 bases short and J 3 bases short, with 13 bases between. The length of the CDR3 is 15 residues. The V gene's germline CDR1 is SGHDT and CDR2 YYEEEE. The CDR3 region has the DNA TGTGCCAGCAGCTTGGTGCGTGCGGGGAACTACGAGCAGTACTTC. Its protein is CASSLVRAGNYEQYF.

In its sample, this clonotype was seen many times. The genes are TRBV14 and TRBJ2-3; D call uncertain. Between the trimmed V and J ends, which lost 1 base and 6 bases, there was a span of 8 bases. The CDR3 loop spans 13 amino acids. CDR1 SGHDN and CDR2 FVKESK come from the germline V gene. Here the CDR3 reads CASSQVSPDTQYF. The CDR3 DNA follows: TGTGCCAGCAGCCAAGTCTCCCCCGATACGCAGTATTTT.

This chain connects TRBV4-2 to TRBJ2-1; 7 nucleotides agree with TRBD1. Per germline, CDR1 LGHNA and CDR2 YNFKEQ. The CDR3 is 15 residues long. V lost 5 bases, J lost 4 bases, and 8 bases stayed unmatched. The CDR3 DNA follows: TGTGCCAGCAGCGCCACGACAGGGACGTACAATGAGCAGTTCTTC. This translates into CASSATTGTYNEQFF.

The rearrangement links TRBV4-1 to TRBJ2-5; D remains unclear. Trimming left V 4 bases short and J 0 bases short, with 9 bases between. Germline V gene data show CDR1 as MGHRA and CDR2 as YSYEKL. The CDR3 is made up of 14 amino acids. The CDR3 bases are TGCGCCAGCAGCCCCCGAGGCCACCAAGAGACCCAGTACTTC. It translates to CASSPRGHQETQYF.

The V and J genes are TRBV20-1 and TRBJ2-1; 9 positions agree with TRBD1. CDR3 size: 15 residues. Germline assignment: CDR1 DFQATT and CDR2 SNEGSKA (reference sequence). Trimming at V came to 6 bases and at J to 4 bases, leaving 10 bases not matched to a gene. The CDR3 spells CSALAGTGPYNEQFF. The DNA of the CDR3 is TGCAGTGCGCTAGCCGGGACAGGGCCATACAATGAGCAGTTCTTC.

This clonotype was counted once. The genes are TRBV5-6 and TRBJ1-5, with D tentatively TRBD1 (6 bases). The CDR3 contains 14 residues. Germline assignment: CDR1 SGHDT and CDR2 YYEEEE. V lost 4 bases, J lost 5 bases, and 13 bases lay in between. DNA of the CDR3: TGTGCCAGCAGCCGCGGGGGGCAGGATCAGCCCCAGCATTTT. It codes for CASSRGGQDQPQHF.

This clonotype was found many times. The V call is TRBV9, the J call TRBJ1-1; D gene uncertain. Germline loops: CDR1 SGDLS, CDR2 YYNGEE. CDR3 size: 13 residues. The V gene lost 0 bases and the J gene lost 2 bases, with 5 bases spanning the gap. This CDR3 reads CASSVGANTEAFF. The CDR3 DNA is TGTGCCAGCAGCGTAGGGGCCAACACTGAAGCTTTCTTT.

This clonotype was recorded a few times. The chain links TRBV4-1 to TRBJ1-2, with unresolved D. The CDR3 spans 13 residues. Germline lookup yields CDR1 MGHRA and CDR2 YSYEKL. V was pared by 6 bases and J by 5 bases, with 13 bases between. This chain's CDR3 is CASSNGGLYGYTF. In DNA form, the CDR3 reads TGCGCCAGCAGTAACGGAGGGTTGTATGGCTACACCTTC.

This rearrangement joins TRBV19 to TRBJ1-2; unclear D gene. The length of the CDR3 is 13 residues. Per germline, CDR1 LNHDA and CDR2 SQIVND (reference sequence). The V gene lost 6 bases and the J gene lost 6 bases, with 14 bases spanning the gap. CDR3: CASSEGWEDGYTF. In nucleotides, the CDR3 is TGTGCCAGTAGCGAGGGATGGGAGGATGGCTACACCTTC.

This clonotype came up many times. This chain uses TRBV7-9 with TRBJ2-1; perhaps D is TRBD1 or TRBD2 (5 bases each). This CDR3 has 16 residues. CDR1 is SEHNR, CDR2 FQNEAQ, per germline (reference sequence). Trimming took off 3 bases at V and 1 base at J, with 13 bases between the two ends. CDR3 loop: CASSLNRWGSYNEQFF. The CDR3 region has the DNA TGTGCCAGCAGCTTGAACCGGTGGGGGTCCTACAATGAGCAGTTCTTC.

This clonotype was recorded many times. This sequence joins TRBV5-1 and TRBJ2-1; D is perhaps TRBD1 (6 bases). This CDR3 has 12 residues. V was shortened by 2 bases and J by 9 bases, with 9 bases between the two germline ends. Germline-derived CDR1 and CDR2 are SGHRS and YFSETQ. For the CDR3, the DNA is TGCGCCAGCAGCTTCAGGGGCTCTGAGCAGTTCTTC. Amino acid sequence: CASSFRGSEQFF.

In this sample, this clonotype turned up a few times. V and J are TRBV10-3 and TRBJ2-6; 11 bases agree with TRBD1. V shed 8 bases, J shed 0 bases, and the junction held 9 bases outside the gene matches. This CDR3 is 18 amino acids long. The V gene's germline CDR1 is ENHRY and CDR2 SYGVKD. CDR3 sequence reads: CAILPGQGDSSGANVLTF. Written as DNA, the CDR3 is TGTGCCATCTTACCGGGACAGGGGGATAGCTCTGGGGCCAACGTCCTGACTTTC.

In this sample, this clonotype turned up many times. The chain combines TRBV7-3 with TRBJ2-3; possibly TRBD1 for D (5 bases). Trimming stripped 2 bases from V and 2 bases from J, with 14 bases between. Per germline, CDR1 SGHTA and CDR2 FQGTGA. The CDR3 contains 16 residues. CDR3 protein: CASSLGAGVDTDTQYF. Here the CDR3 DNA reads TGTGCCAGCAGCTTAGGGGCTGGGGTTGACACAGATACGCAGTATTTT.